The 31 T cell receptor beta chains given below trace back to one sample, sequenced in a study of cytomegalovirus exposure and HLA in healthy donors. The PCR contained 60 Vbeta and 13 Jbeta primers. TCRdb keeps only in-frame clones here, not all; method: immunoSEQ multiplex PCR. The sample holds some 80,000 clones, approximately 80% seen once. The sample was PBMCs. The receptors derive from a man aged 45-65 years in good health and CMV-seronegative.

The rearrangement joins TRBV6-5 to TRBJ2-7; a possible D gene is TRBD1 (6 bases). Trimming removed 6 bases at V and 3 bases at J, with 9 bases between. The V gene's germline CDR1 is MNHEY and CDR2 SVGAGI. This CDR3 comprises 12 residues. CDR3 bases: TGTGCCAGCAGGGGCAGGGGCTACGAGCAGTACTTC. It yields the protein CASRGRGYEQYF.

This clone appeared once. This sequence joins TRBV7-9 and TRBJ2-7, with D perhaps TRBD1 (6 bases). Deletions cut 2 bases from V and 2 bases from J, with 19 bases between. The CDR3 sequence is 17 residues long. CDR1 SEHNR and CDR2 FQNEAQ come from the germline V gene (reference sequence). Here the CDR3 reads CASSLPPDRRGAYEQYF. In nucleotides, the CDR3 is TGTGCCAGCAGCTTACCCCCCGACAGGCGAGGGGCCTACGAGCAGTACTTC.

The gene calls are TRBV5-1 and TRBJ2-3; 10 bases fit TRBD1. The V segment lost 3 bases and the J segment 2 bases; nucleotides outside the gene matches: 9. Germline V CDR1 and CDR2: SGHRS, YFSETQ. This CDR3 has 17 residues. The CDR3 nucleotides read TGCGCCAGCAGCTCGGTACCGGGACAGGGGCTCACAGATACGCAGTATTTT. Translating gives CASSSVPGQGLTDTQYF.

This clone was counted once. The CDR3 nucleotides read TGTGCCAGCAGGGGCAAGGCCGGGGAGCTGTTTTTT. It codes for CASRGKAGELFF. The chain has TRBV6-5 and TRBJ2-2; D remains ambiguous. The germline V and J ends were trimmed by 6 bases and 6 bases, with 8 bases remaining between them. Germline CDR1 MNHEY, CDR2 SVGAGI. The CDR3 contains 12 residues.

This clone was detected only once. This chain joins TRBV30 and TRBJ1-4; unclear D gene. CDR3 length: 13 amino acids. The germline CDR1 and CDR2 sequences are GTSNPN and SVGIG (reference sequence). The germline V and J ends were trimmed by 7 bases and 0 bases, with 9 bases remaining between them. The DNA of the CDR3 is TGTGCCTCCCTATTGACAACTAATGAAAAACTGTTTTTT. The encoded protein is CASLLTTNEKLFF. Full variable domain (rest looked up from reference TRBV30 and TRBJ1-4): SQTIHQWPATLVQPVGSPLSLECTVEGTSNPNLYWYRQAAGRGLQLLFYSVGIGQISSEVPQNLSASRPQDRQFILSSKKLLLSDSGFYLCASLLTTNEKLFFGSGTQLSVL.

V is TRBV28 and J is TRBJ2-7; D may be TRBD2 (5 bases). The CDR3 runs to 12 residues. Germline V lookup: CDR1 MDHEN, CDR2 SYDVKM. V was clipped by 9 bases and J by 7 bases, with 16 bases between them. The CDR3 DNA is TGTGCCAGTTATGAGCGGTTGGGAGAGCAGTACTTC. Residues: CASYERLGEQYF.

This chain uses TRBV5-4 with TRBJ1-2, with D possibly being TRBD1 (6 bases). This CDR3 comprises 13 residues. Trimming took off 4 bases at V and 2 bases at J, with 9 bases between the two ends. Germline V gives CDR1 SGHNT, CDR2 YYREEE (reference sequence). The CDR3 reads CASSRTDNYGYTF. CDR3 bases: TGTGCCAGCAGCCGGACAGACAACTATGGCTACACCTTC. Full variable domain (missing parts from reference TRBV5-4 and TRBJ1-2): ETGVTQSPTHLIKTRGQQVTLRCSSQSGHNTVSWYQQALGQGPQFIFQYYREEENGRGNFPPRFSGLQFPNYSSELNVNALELDDSALYLCASSRTDNYGYTFGSGTRLTVV.

The rearrangement uses TRBV27 and TRBJ2-7, with D perhaps TRBD2 (7 bases). The last part of the DNA fits TRBJ2-1 better; the J call may be wrong. The CDR3 is 15 residues long. The germline gives CDR1 MNHEY, CDR2 SMNVEV (reference sequence). CDR3 amino acids: CASSRGGGTHNEQFF. The CDR3 nucleotides are TGTGCCAGCAGTAGAGGGGGGGGGACCCACAATGAGCAGTTCTTC.

The chain couples TRBV7-9 to TRBJ2-7; D is perhaps TRBD1 (7 bases). V lost 2 bases and J 2 bases, leaving 10 bases between the germline ends. The CDR3 runs to 14 residues. Germline CDR1 reads SEHNR; CDR2 reads FQNEAQ (reference sequence). DNA of the CDR3: TGTGCCAGCAGCTTACAGGGGGGACCCTACGAGCAGTACTTC. Translated, it gives CASSLQGGPYEQYF.

This clone has just a few counts. The chain is built from TRBV4-3 and TRBJ1-1; 7 nucleotides align to TRBD1. There are 15 residues in the CDR3. The V and J ends lost 3 bases and 1 base, in that order; junction bases with no gene match: 5. Looked up from germline, CDR1 is LGHNA and CDR2 is YSLEER. The CDR3 coding sequence is TGCGCCAGCAGCCACGATAGGGGGCGGAACACTGAAGCTTTCTTT. Residues: CASSHDRGRNTEAFF.

The chain couples TRBV2 to TRBJ2-7, with 8 nucleotides matching TRBD1. Germline V lookup: CDR1 SNHLY, CDR2 FYNNEI. V trimming: 6 bases; J trimming: 7 bases; junction bases outside the gene matches: 5. The CDR3 is made up of 12 amino acids. CDR3 sequence reads: CASRVDRGEQYF. CDR3 nucleotide sequence: TGTGCCAGCAGAGTTGACAGGGGTGAGCAGTACTTC.

This clone showed up just a few times. The chain uses TRBV10-3 and TRBJ2-3; tentative D call: TRBD1 (6 bases). This CDR3 has 15 amino acids. The germline gives CDR1 ENHRY, CDR2 SYGVKD. Between the trimmed V and J ends, which lost 8 bases and 4 bases, there was a span of 19 bases. The CDR3 sequence is CAIRNRVNGPDTQYF. Here the CDR3 DNA reads TGTGCCATCCGGAACAGGGTAAATGGGCCAGATACGCAGTATTTT.

This clone has a single count. The chain combines TRBV6-5 with TRBJ2-5; 8 bases map to TRBD2. The tail of the sequence fits TRBJ2-7 better, so the J call may be wrong. Germline V gene lookup returns CDR1 MNHEY and CDR2 SVGAGI. CDR3 size: 15 residues. CDR3 DNA: TGTGCCAGCAGCCAAGCGGGGGTTACCTCCTACGAGCAGTACTTC. It specifies CASSQAGVTSYEQYF.

J is TRBJ2-3 and V is TRBV29-1; maybe TRBD1 (7 bases). Germline V gene sequence: CDR1 SQVTM, CDR2 ANQGSEA. This CDR3 has 14 amino acids. The V gene lost 7 bases and the J gene lost 4 bases, with 18 bases spanning the gap. The CDR3 loop is CSGGQVGGPDTQYF. CDR3 bases: TGCAGCGGAGGACAGGTGGGAGGTCCAGATACGCAGTATTTT.

Only one count was recorded for this clone. The J gene is TRBJ1-2, the V gene TRBV5-1, with 11 bases that match TRBD1. Trimming removed 0 bases from V and 4 bases from J; junction bases left unmatched: 2. The CDR3 sequence is 15 residues long. CDR1 and CDR2 from the germline V gene are SGHRS and YFSETQ. This CDR3 is CASSLDGTGGYGYTF. The CDR3 region has the DNA TGCGCCAGCAGCTTGGATGGGACAGGGGGCTATGGCTACACCTTC.

This chain links TRBV9 with TRBJ2-2; D perhaps matches TRBD1 (6 bases). Trimming took 0 bases from V and 6 from J, leaving 9 bases between them. The CDR3 length is 14 residues. CDR1 and CDR2 (germline): SGDLS, YYNGEE. The CDR3 sequence: CASSVAPGAGELFF. In DNA form, the CDR3 reads TGTGCCAGCAGCGTAGCTCCAGGGGCCGGGGAGCTGTTTTTT.

The genes are TRBV7-9 and TRBJ1-3; no reliable D call. With 1 base removed from V and 0 bases from J, the gap between germline ends came to 7 bases. In germline, CDR1 is SEHNR, CDR2 FQNEAQ (reference sequence). This CDR3 spans 15 amino acids. In nucleotides, the CDR3 is TGTGCCAGCAGCTTAGAAACAGCCTCTGGAAACACCATATATTTT. It yields the protein CASSLETASGNTIYF.

This sequence joins TRBV4-2 and TRBJ1-2, with TRBD1 matching 7 bases. The germline CDR1 and CDR2 sequences are LGHNA and YNFKEQ. With V trimmed by 0 bases and J by 4 bases, 2 bases remained unmatched. The CDR3 runs 14 residues. CDR3 bases: TGTGCCAGCAGCCAAGATTGGACAGGCTATGGCTACACCTTC. Translated: CASSQDWTGYGYTF.

The chain couples TRBV10-3 to TRBJ1-2; 10 nucleotides align to TRBD1. The CDR3 totals 14 residues. With V trimmed by 7 bases and J by 6 bases, 8 bases remained unmatched. The germline gives CDR1 ENHRY, CDR2 SYGVKD. CDR3 protein: CAITKTGGADGYTF. The CDR3 DNA reads as TGTGCCATCACAAAGACAGGGGGCGCAGATGGCTACACCTTC.

This clone has just a few counts. The V gene is TRBV5-6, the J gene TRBJ1-4, with 9 bases aligning to TRBD1. V gave up 2 bases and J gave up 8 bases; unmatched junction bases: 7. The length of the CDR3 is 15 residues. Germline values: CDR1 SGHDT, CDR2 YYEEEE. The CDR3 is CASSFLGQGLEKLFF. DNA of the CDR3: TGTGCCAGCAGCTTCTTGGGACAGGGCCTAGAAAAACTGTTTTTT. The variable domain in full, with the rest retrieved from reference TRBV5-6 and TRBJ1-4, is DAGVTQSPTHLIKTRGQQVTLRCSPKSGHDTVSWYQQALGQGPQFIFQYYEEEERQRGNFPDRFSGHQFPNYSSELNVNALLLGDSALYLCASSFLGQGLEKLFFGSGTQLSVL.

This chain connects TRBV6-5 to TRBJ1-1; D is ambiguous. The V and J ends lost 5 bases and 10 bases respectively, with 14 bases between them. CDR1 and CDR2 from the germline V gene are MNHEY and SVGAGI. The CDR3 consists of 12 residues. Here the CDR3 DNA reads TGTGCCAGCAGTCCGGGTCTATCCCTAGCTTTCTTT. Translation: CASSPGLSLAFF.

The rearrangement uses TRBV9 and TRBJ2-7; 7 bases map to TRBD1. There are 14 residues in the CDR3. Germline-derived CDR1 and CDR2 are SGDLS and YYNGEE. Germline trimming cut 4 bases from V and 2 bases from J; bases unmatched to any gene: 6. In DNA, the CDR3 is TGTGCCAGCAGCCCCCGACAGGGTACCTACGAGCAGTACTTC. The encoded protein is CASSPRQGTYEQYF.

The chain has TRBV21-1 and TRBJ1-4. TRBV21-1 has pseudogene status. The CDR3 extends over 20 amino acids. CDR3 in DNA: TGTGCCAGCAGCAAACGAAGGAGGCAGTCAGGTTCTTATCCTAATGAAAAACTGTTTTTT. Protein product: CASSKRRRQSGSYPNEKLFF.

This clone appeared a single time. This sequence joins TRBV10-3 and TRBJ1-4; 10 nucleotides align to TRBD1. CDR1 is ENHRY, CDR2 SYGVKD, per germline. The J segment lost 0 bases and the V segment lost 3 bases, leaving 7 bases of the junction unmatched. The length of the CDR3 is 18 residues. CDR3 sequence reads: CAISDGGQGPATNEKLFF. The CDR3 coding sequence is TGTGCCATCAGTGACGGGGGACAGGGGCCTGCAACTAATGAAAAACTGTTTTTT.

This chain connects TRBV5-1 to TRBJ1-1; unclear D gene. This CDR3 has 14 amino acids. V was shortened by 4 bases and J by 5 bases, with 15 bases between the two germline ends. CDR1 is SGHRS, CDR2 YFSETQ, per germline. The CDR3 DNA reads TGCGCCAGCAGCACCGTCGCAGGAGGGACTGAAGCTTTCTTT. This translates into CASSTVAGGTEAFF. The variable domain in full, with the rest retrieved from reference TRBV5-1 and TRBJ1-1, is KAGVTQTPRYLIKTRGQQVTLSCSPISGHRSVSWYQQTPGQGLQFLFEYFSETQRNKGNFPGRFSGRQFSNSRSEMNVSTLELGDSALYLCASSTVAGGTEAFFGQGTRLTVV.

V is TRBV6-5 and J is TRBJ2-7; 11 bases line up with TRBD2. From germline, CDR1 is MNHEY and CDR2 SVGAGI. The CDR3 runs to 15 residues. The J segment lost 3 bases and the V segment lost 6 bases, leaving 7 bases of the junction unmatched. The CDR3 loop reads CASRPPTSGDYEQYF. CDR3 DNA: TGTGCCAGCAGGCCCCCGACTAGCGGGGACTACGAGCAGTACTTC.

The genes are TRBV28 and TRBJ2-7; D may be TRBD1 (7 bases). The germline gives CDR1 MDHEN, CDR2 SYDVKM. This CDR3 is built from 13 residues. Trimming removed 7 bases at V and 4 bases at J, with 14 bases between. The chain's CDR3 is CASNGGGRYEQYF. In DNA form, the CDR3 reads TGTGCCAGCAATGGAGGGGGCAGGTACGAGCAGTACTTC.

J is TRBJ2-5 and V is TRBV2, with a possible D match to TRBD1 (7 bases). Trimming stripped 7 bases from V and 4 bases from J, with 22 bases between. CDR1 is SNHLY, CDR2 FYNNEI, per germline. The CDR3 is made up of 16 amino acids. The CDR3 sequence is CASKEAGGSLGETQYF. The CDR3 bases are TGTGCCAGCAAGGAGGCAGGGGGGAGTCTAGGAGAGACCCAGTACTTC.

This clone came up a few times. The rearrangement links TRBV6-1 to TRBJ1-2; D perhaps matches TRBD1 (5 bases). Deletions cut 9 bases from V and 0 bases from J, with 11 bases between. The CDR3 extends over 13 amino acids. Per the germline V gene, CDR1 is MNHNS and CDR2 is SASEGT. The CDR3 region is CARSQGSNYGYTF. The CDR3 nucleotides are TGTGCCAGGTCTCAGGGATCTAACTATGGCTACACCTTC.

The rearrangement joins TRBV30 to TRBJ1-5; 8 nucleotides agree with TRBD1. Trimming cost V 2 bases and J 7 bases; bases outside gene matches: 7. Per germline, CDR1 GTSNPN and CDR2 SVGIG (reference sequence). The CDR3 is made up of 14 amino acids. The CDR3 DNA reads TGTGCCTGGAGTCTTGGACAGGGTAGACAGCCCCAGCATTTT. Amino acid sequence: CAWSLGQGRQPQHF.

V gene TRBV7-9 combines with J gene TRBJ2-3; tentative D call: TRBD2 (7 bases). The V and J ends lost 3 bases and 4 bases respectively, with 17 bases between them. CDR1 and CDR2 (germline): SEHNR, FQNEAQ (reference sequence). There are 16 residues in the CDR3. CDR3 residues: CASSFKRGGGADTQYF. In DNA form, the CDR3 reads TGTGCCAGCAGCTTCAAAAGGGGGGGCGGGGCAGATACGCAGTATTTT.